A selection of T cell receptor beta chains follows, all from one sample in a study of blood T cell repertoires in COVID-19. Assay: immunoSEQ multiplex PCR; the TCRdb copy retains only in-frame clones and omits some. The profile shows 200,000 to 250,000 clones, about 89% of them singletons. Sequenced material: peripheral blood. The origin of the receptors is a woman aged 55-70 years who had recovered from COVID-19. CDR3s include the opening cysteine and the closing phenylalanine or tryptophan. A D gene is named only where the DNA matches it firmly. Clone size is given for some rows only: seen once, a few or many times, or a class if the clone is expanded.

V gene,clone size,D gene,J gene,CDR3 DNA,CDR3 protein
TRBV27,-,-,TRBJ2-1,TGTGCCAGCAGATCTCTCAATGAGCAGTTCTTC,CASRSLNEQFF
TRBV5-8,few,-,TRBJ2-7,TGTGCCAGCAGCTTCGGGGGTTACGAGCAGTACTTC,CASSFGGYEQYF
TRBV6-5,-,-,TRBJ1-5,TGTGCCAGCAGTTATGCCCGGGCAGGGCTCAATCAGCCCCAGCATTTT,CASSYARAGLNQPQHF
TRBV9,-,TRBD2,TRBJ2-7,TGTGCCAGCAGCGGGGGCGGGACTAGCGGGGGAGAGCAGTACTTC,CASSGGGTSGGEQYF
TRBV5-4,-,TRBD2,TRBJ2-7,TGTGCCAGCAGCCGATCCCTAGCGGGGCTTGGACGGGAGCAGTACTTC,CASSRSLAGLGREQYF
TRBV7-9,-,-,TRBJ1-3,TGTGCCAGCAGCCCCGAGTACTCTGGAAACACCATATATTTT,CASSPEYSGNTIYF
TRBV19,-,-,TRBJ2-7,TGTGCCAGTAGTATAGGCGGTCTCCCCTACGAGCAGTACTTC,CASSIGGLPYEQYF
TRBV28,-,TRBD2,TRBJ2-7,TGTGCCAGCAGGCGAACTAGCGGGGGATCCTACGAGCAGTACTTC,CASRRTSGGSYEQYF
TRBV7-9,-,-,TRBJ1-4,TGTGCCAGCAGCTTAGCCAGGACTAATGAAAAACTGTTTTTT,CASSLARTNEKLFF
TRBV6-1,-,TRBD1,TRBJ1-5,TGTGCCAGCAGTGAGGCTAGACAGGGTTGGCAGCCCCAGCATTTT,CASSEARQGWQPQHF
TRBV11-3,few,-,TRBJ1-3,TGTGCCAGCAGCTTCCCCGGGGGAAACACCATATATTTT,CASSFPGGNTIYF
TRBV7-3,-,TRBD2,TRBJ2-5,TGTGCCAGCAGCTCGGGGGGACTGACCGCGAAGTACTTC,CASSSGGLTAKYF
TRBV7-9,-,-,TRBJ2-1,TGTGCCAGCAGCTTAGCCGGGACTGCCTCCTCTGAGCAGTTCTTC,CASSLAGTASSEQFF
TRBV6-5,-,-,TRBJ2-2,TGTGCCAGCACGGAGGGGACGAACACCGGGGAGCTGTTTTTT,CASTEGTNTGELFF
TRBV4-3,-,-,TRBJ2-1,TGCGCCAGCAGCGGCTTCAGCTCCTACAATGAGCAGTTCTTC,CASSGFSSYNEQFF
TRBV6-5,-,-,TRBJ2-7,TGTGCCAGCAGTCCGGGAGCCTCCTACGAGCAGTACTTC,CASSPGASYEQYF
TRBV6-1,-,TRBD1,TRBJ1-1,TGTGCCAGCAGTGAGTGGACAGGGAACACTGAAGCTTTCTTT,CASSEWTGNTEAFF
TRBV28,-,TRBD1,TRBJ1-2,TGTGCCAGCAGTTTAGGGGGACAGGGGAACTATGGCTACACCTTC,CASSLGGQGNYGYTF
TRBV6-1,-,-,TRBJ1-5,TGTGCCAGCAGTGAAGATCGCGGGGGGTTTAGATTCAATCAGCCCCAGCATTTT,CASSEDRGGFRFNQPQHF
TRBV6-6,-,-,TRBJ2-1,TGTGCCATTGGAGGCGGCGGTGAGCAGTTCTTC,CAIGGGGEQFF
TRBV28,-,TRBD2,TRBJ2-7,TGTGCCAGCAAACCGCGGCGGGGGGGATCCTACGAGCAGTACTTC,CASKPRRGGSYEQYF
TRBV19,-,TRBD1,TRBJ1-4,TGTGCCAGTAGTACGACAGGGAACCCATCTCCTAATGAAAAACTGTTTTTT,CASSTTGNPSPNEKLFF
TRBV5-1,-,-,TRBJ1-3,TGCGCCAGCAGCTTGGGGAGTTCGGGAGCTGGAAACACCATATATTTT,CASSLGSSGAGNTIYF
TRBV19,-,TRBD1,TRBJ2-5,TGTGCCAGTAGTTTCCAGACAGGGGGAGGTGAGACCCAGTACTTC,CASSFQTGGGETQYF